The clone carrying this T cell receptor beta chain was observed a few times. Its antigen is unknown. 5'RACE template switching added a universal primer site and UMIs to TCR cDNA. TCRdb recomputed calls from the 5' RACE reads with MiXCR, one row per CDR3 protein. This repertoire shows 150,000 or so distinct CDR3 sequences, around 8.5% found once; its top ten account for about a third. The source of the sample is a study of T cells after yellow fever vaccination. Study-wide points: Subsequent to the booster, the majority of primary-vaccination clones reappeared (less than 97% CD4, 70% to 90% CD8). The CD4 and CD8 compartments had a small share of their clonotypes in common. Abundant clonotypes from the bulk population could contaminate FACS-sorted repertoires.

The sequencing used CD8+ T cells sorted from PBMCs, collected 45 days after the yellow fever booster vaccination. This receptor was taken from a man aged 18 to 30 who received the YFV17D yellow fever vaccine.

CDR3 residues: CASSLVDTQYF. Here the CDR3 DNA reads TGTGCCAGCAGCTTAGTTGATACGCAGTATTTT. The chain combines TRBV5-4 with TRBJ2-3; D gene uncertain. The CDR3 extends over 11 amino acids. Between the trimmed V and J ends, which lost 2 bases and 6 bases, there was a span of 4 bases. Germline V lookup: CDR1 SGHNT, CDR2 YYREEE (reference sequence).